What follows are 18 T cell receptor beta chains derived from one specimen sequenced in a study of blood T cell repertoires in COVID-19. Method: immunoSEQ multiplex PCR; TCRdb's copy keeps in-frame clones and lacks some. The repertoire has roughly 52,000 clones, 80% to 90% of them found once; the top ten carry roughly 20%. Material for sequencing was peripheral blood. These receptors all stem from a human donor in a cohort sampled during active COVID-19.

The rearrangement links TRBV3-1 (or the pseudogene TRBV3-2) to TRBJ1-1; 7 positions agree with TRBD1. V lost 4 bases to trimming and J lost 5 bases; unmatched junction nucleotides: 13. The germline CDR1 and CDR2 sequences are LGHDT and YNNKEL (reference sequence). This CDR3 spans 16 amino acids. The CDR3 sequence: CASSPTGAARMTEAFF. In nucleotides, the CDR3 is TGTGCCAGCAGCCCAACAGGGGCCGCGAGAATGACTGAAGCTTTCTTT.

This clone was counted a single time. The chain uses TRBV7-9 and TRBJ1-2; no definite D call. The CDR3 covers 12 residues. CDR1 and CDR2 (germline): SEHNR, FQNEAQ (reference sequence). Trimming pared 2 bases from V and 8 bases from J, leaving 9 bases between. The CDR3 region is CASSLTDGGYTF. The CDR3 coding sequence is TGTGCCAGCAGCTTAACCGACGGGGGCTACACCTTC.

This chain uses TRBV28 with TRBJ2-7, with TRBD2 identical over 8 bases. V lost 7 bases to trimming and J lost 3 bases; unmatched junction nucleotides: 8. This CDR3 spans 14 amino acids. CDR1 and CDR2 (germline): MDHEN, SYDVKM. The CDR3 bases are TGTGCCAGCACCCCGGGGGGGTCCCACTACGAGCAGTACTTC. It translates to CASTPGGSHYEQYF.

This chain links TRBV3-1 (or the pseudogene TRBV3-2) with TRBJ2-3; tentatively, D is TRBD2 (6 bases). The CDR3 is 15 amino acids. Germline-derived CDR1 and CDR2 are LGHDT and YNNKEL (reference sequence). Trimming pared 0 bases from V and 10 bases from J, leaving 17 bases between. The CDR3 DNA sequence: TGTGCCAGCAGCCAAGAAGGCCCTTCCACGGGGGCGCAGTATTTT. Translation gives CASSQEGPSTGAQYF.

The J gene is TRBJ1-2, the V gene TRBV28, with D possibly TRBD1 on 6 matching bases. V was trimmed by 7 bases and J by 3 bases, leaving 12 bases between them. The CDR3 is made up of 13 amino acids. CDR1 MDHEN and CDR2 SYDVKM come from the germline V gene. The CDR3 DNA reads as TGTGCCAGCATGAAGGGGGAAGACTATGGCTACACCTTC. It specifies CASMKGEDYGYTF.

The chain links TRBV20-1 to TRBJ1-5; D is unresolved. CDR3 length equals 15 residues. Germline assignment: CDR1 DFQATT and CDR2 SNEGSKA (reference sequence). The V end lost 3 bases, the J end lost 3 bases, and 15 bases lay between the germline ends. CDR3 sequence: CSASKEGTINQPQHF. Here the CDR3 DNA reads TGCAGTGCTAGTAAGGAGGGCACAATCAATCAGCCCCAGCATTTT.

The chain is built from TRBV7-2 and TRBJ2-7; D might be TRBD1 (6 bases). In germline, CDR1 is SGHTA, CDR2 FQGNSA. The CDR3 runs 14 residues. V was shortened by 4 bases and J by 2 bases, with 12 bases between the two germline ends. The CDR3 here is CASSSPDRAYEQYF. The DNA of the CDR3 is TGTGCCAGCAGCTCACCGGACAGAGCCTACGAGCAGTACTTC.

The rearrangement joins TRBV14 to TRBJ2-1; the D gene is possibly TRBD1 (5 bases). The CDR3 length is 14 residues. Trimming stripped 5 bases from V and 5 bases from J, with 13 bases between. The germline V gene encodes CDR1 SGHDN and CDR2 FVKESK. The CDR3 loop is CASSRFQGNNEQFF. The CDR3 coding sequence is TGTGCCAGCAGCAGATTTCAGGGTAACAATGAGCAGTTCTTC. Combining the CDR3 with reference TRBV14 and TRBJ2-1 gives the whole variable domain EAGVTQFPSHSVIEKGQTVTLRCDPISGHDNLYWYRRVMGKEIKFLLHFVKESKQDESGMPNNRFLAERTGGTYSTLKVQPAELEDSGVYFCASSRFQGNNEQFFGPGTRLTVL.

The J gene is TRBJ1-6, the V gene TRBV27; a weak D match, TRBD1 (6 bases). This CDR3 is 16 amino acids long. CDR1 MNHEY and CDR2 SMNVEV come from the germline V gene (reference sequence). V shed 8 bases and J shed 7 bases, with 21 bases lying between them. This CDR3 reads CASRSHSRGTNSPLHF. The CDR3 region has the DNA TGTGCCAGCCGCTCGCACAGCAGGGGTACGAATTCACCCCTCCACTTT.

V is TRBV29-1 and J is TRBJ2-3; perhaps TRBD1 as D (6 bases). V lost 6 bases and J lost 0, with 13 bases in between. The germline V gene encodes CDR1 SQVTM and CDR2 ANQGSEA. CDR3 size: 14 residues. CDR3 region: CSVSGQTSTDTQYF. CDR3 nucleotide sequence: TGCAGCGTCTCGGGACAAACTAGCACAGATACGCAGTATTTT.

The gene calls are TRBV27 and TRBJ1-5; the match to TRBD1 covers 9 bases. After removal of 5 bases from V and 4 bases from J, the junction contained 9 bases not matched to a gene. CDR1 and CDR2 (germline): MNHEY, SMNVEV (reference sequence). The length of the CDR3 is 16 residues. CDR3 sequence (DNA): TGTGCCAGCAGTCCCCGGACAGGGGTGTGGAATCAGCCCCAGCATTTT. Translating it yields CASSPRTGVWNQPQHF.

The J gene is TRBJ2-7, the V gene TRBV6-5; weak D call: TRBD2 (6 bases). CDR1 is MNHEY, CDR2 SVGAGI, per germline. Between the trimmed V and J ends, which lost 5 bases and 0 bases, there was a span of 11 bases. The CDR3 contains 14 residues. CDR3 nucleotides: TGTGCCAGCAGTATACGGGGGTTCTCCTACGAGCAGTACTTC. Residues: CASSIRGFSYEQYF.

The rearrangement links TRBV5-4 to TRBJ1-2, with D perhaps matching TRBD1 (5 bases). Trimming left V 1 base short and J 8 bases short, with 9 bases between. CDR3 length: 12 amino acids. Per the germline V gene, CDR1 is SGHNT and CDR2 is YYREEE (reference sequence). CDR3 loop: CASSLPGKGYTF. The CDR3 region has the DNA TGTGCCAGCAGCTTGCCAGGGAAAGGCTACACCTTC.

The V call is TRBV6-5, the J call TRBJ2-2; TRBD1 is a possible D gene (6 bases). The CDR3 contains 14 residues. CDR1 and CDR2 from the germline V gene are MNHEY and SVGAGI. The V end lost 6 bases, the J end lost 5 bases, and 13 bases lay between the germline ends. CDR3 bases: TGTGCCAGCAGGGAGCAGGGGCATACCGGGGAGCTGTTTTTT. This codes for CASREQGHTGELFF.

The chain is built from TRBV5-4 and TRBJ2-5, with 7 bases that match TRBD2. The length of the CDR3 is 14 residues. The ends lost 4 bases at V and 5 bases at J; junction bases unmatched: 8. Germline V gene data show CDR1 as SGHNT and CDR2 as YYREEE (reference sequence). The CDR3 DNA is TGTGCCAGCAGCGCTGAACTAGCGCGGGAGACCCAGTACTTC. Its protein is CASSAELARETQYF. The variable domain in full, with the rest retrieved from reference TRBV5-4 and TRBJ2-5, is ETGVTQSPTHLIKTRGQQVTLRCSSQSGHNTVSWYQQALGQGPQFIFQYYREEENGRGNFPPRFSGLQFPNYSSELNVNALELDDSALYLCASSAELARETQYFGPGTRLLVL.

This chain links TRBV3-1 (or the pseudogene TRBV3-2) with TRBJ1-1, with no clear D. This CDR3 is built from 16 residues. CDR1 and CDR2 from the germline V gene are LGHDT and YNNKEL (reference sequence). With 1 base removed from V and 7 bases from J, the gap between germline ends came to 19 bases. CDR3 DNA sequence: TGTGCCAGCAGCCAAGTCTCGACACCTCTTAGTGGTGAAGCTTTCTTT. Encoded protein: CASSQVSTPLSGEAFF.

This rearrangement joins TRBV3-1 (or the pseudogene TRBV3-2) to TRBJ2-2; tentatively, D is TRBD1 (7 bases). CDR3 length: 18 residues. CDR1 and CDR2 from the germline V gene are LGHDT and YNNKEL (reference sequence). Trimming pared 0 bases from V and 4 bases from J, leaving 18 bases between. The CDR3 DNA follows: TGTGCCAGCAGCCAAGAAGAGTGGAGGGGGCGCATCACCGGGGAGCTGTTTTTT. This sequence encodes CASSQEEWRGRITGELFF.

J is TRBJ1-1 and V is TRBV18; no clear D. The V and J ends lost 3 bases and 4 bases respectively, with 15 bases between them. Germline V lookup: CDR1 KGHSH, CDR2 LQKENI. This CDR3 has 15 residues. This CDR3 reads CASSPPVRSGTEAFF. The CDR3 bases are TGTGCCAGCTCACCTCCCGTACGTTCAGGCACTGAAGCTTTCTTT.